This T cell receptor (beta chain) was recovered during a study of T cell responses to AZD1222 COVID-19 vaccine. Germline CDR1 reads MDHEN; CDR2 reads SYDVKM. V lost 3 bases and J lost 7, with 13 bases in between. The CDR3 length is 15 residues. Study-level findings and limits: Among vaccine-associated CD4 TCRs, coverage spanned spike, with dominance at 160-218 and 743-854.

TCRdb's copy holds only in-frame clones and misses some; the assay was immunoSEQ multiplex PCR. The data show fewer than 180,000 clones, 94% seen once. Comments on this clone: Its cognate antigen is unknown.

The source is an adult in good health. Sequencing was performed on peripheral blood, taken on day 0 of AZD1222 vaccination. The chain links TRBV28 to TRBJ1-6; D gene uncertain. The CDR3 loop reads CASSFSSGPNSPLHF. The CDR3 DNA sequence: TGTGCCAGCAGTTTTTCCTCCGGTCCGAATTCACCCCTCCACTTT.